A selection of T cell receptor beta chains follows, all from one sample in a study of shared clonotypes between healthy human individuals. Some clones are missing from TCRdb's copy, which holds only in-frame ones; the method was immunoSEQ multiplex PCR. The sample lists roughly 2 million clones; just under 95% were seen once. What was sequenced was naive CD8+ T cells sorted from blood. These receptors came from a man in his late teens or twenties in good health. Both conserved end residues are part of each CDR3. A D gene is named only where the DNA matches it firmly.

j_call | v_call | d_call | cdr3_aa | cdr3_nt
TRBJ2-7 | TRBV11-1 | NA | CASSLGGYSYEQYF | TGTGCCAGCAGCTTAGGCGGTTACTCCTACGAGCAGTACTTC
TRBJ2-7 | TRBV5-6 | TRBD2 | CASSGLGASGIFYEQYF | TGTGCCAGCAGCGGGTTAGGTGCTAGCGGGATATTCTACGAGCAGTACTTC
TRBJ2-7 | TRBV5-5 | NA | CASSLGREYEQYF | TGTGCCAGCAGCTTGGGAAGGGAGTACGAGCAGTACTTC
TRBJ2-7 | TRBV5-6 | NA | CASSRAGNEQYF | TGTGCCAGCAGCCGGGCAGGGAACGAGCAGTACTTC
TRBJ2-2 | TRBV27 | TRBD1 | CASSLDLDREGTGELFF | TGTGCCAGCAGCCTTGACCTCGACAGGGAAGGCACCGGGGAGCTGTTTTTT
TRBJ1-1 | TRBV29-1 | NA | CSVERGLNTEAFF | TGCAGCGTTGAAAGAGGGCTTAACACTGAAGCTTTCTTT
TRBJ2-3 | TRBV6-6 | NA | CASSYGHGNPDTQYF | TGTGCCAGCAGTTACGGCCATGGGAATCCAGATACGCAGTATTTT
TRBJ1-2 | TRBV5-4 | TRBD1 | CASSFAGGYGYTF | TGTGCCAGCAGCTTTGCAGGGGGCTATGGCTACACCTTC
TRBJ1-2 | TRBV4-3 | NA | CASSQSKDLPGGYTF | TGCGCCAGCAGCCAATCTAAGGACCTTCCTGGTGGCTACACCTTC
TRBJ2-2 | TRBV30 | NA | CAWSVEGGAWTGELFF | TGTGCCTGGAGTGTTGAGGGGGGCGCTTGGACCGGGGAGCTGTTTTTT
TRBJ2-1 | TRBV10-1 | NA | CASSNTVYNEQFF | TGCGCCAGCAGTAATACGGTTTACAATGAGCAGTTCTTC
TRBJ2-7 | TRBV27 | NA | CASSYQRSYEQYF | TGTGCCAGCAGTTACCAGCGCTCCTACGAGCAGTACTTC
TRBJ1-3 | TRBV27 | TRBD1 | CASSLSFTGGHGNTIYF | TGTGCCAGCAGTTTATCGTTTACAGGGGGCCATGGAAACACCATATATTTT
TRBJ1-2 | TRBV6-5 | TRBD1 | CASSPGQGDGYTF | TGTGCCAGCAGCCCCGGACAGGGTGATGGCTACACCTTC
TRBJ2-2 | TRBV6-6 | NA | CASIAYGELFF | TGTGCCAGTATAGCTTACGGGGAGCTGTTTTTT
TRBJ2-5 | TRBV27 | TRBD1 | CASSLKGAEKTQYF | TGTGCCAGCAGTTTAAAGGGGGCCGAAAAGACCCAGTACTTC
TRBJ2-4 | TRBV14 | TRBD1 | CASSPGQGAKNIQYF | TGTGCCAGCAGCCCTGGACAGGGTGCCAAAAACATTCAGTACTTC
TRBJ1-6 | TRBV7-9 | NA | CASSPLQGEALHF | TGTGCCAGCAGCCCCTTACAGGGTGAGGCCCTCCACTTT